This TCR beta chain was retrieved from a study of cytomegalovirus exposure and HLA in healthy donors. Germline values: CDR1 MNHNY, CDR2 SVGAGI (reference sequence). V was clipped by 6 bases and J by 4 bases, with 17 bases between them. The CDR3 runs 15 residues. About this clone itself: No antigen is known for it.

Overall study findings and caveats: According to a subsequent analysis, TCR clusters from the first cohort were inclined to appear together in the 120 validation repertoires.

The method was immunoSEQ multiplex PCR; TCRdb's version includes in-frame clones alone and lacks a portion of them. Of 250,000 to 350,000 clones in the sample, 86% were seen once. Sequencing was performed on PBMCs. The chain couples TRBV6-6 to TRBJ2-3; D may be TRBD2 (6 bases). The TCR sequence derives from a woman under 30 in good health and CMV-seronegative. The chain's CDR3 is CASSPGGGSADTQYF. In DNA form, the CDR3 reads TGTGCCAGCAGCCCCGGGGGTGGGAGCGCAGATACGCAGTATTTT.